This is a list of T cell receptor beta chains from one sample in a study of blood T cell repertoires in COVID-19. Data came from immunoSEQ multiplex PCR; TCRdb stores just in-frame clones and leaves some out. The repertoire includes about 180,000 clones, 70% to 85% of them detected once, and 6.5% to 8.5% sits in the top ten. The source material was peripheral blood. Receptor source: a human donor in a cohort sampled during active COVID-19. Both conserved end residues are part of each CDR3. The D gene is left open where the match is weak. A clone size is listed for some rows: how often the clone was seen (once, few, many), or a class if it is expanded.

>TRBJ2-7|.|TRBV4-1|TRBD2
CASSQVVGGLYEQYF
TGCGCCAGCAGCCAAGTGGTCGGGGGGTTGTACGAGCAGTACTTC
>TRBJ1-2|.|TRBV5-6|TRBD1
CASSLMLEGGVYGYTF
TGTGCCAGCAGCTTGATGTTAGAAGGGGGCGTCTATGGCTACACCTTC
>TRBJ2-2|once|TRBV9|.
CASSGRQDHTGELFF
TGTGCCAGCAGCGGACGACAGGACCACACCGGGGAGCTGTTTTTT
>TRBJ2-7|.|TRBV18|TRBD1
CASSFDRVNEQYF
TGTGCCAGCTCATTCGACAGGGTAAACGAGCAGTACTTC
>TRBJ2-7|.|TRBV4-2|.
CASSQDDEDEQYF
TGTGCCAGCAGCCAAGATGACGAGGACGAGCAGTACTTC
>TRBJ2-7|.|TRBV5-6|.
CASSTGTRGEQYF
TGTGCCAGCAGCACCGGGACCAGGGGCGAGCAGTACTTC
>TRBJ2-1|.|TRBV10-1|TRBD1
CASRGQGSTEQFF
TGCGCCAGCAGAGGACAGGGGAGCACTGAGCAGTTCTTC
>TRBJ1-3|.|TRBV19|.
CASAKDSSGNTIYF
TGTGCCAGTGCCAAGGACAGTTCTGGAAACACCATATATTTT
>TRBJ2-7|few|TRBV4-1|.
CASSPLRDTRRSEQYF
TGCGCCAGCAGCCCCCTCCGGGACACCCGTAGGTCCGAGCAGTACTTC
>TRBJ2-7|.|TRBV12-3/TRBV12-4|.
CASSKDSPFQYF
TGTGCCAGCAGTAAAGACAGCCCCTTTCAGTACTTC
>TRBJ1-2|.|TRBV6-1|.
CASSERAGVNYGYTF
TGTGCCAGCAGTGAACGCGCAGGGGTTAACTATGGCTACACCTTC
>TRBJ1-5|.|TRBV4-1|TRBD1
CASSQDQGQGPQPQHF
TGCGCCAGCAGCCAAGATCAAGGACAGGGGCCTCAGCCCCAGCATTTT
>TRBJ1-1|.|TRBV7-2|.
CASSPRGTSTEAFF
TGTGCCAGCAGCCCCCGCGGGACTTCCACTGAAGCTTTCTTT
>TRBJ2-5|.|TRBV29-1|TRBD1
CSVEVTGVGEETQYF
TGCAGCGTTGAAGTGACAGGGGTCGGTGAAGAGACCCAGTACTTC
>TRBJ1-4|.|TRBV5-6|.
CASSFGRVNEKLFF
TGTGCCAGCAGCTTTGGCAGGGTTAATGAAAAACTGTTTTTT
>TRBJ1-5|.|TRBV6-6|.
CASSQGWNQPQHF
TGTGCCAGTTCTCAGGGTTGGAATCAGCCCCAGCATTTT
>TRBJ1-2|once|TRBV29-1|.
CSVDGGVYGYTF
TGCAGCGTTGATGGGGGGGTCTATGGCTACACCTTC
>TRBJ1-1|.|TRBV6-5|.
CASSYSRGAFEAFF
TGTGCCAGCAGTTACTCGCGGGGCGCTTTTGAAGCTTTCTTT
>TRBJ1-6|.|TRBV21-1|.
CASSKDPGASPLHF
TGTGCCAGCAGCAAAGACCCGGGAGCATCACCCCTCCACTTT
>TRBJ1-1|.|TRBV2|TRBD1
CASSQLGQGAEAFF
TGTGCCAGCAGTCAACTTGGACAGGGAGCCGAAGCTTTCTTT
>TRBJ2-2|.|TRBV7-9|.
CASSLEIRLEAGELFF
TGTGCCAGCAGCTTAGAGATAAGACTTGAAGCCGGGGAGCTGTTTTTT
>TRBJ2-7|.|TRBV24-1|TRBD2
CATSIGGATYEQYF
TGTGCCACCAGCATCGGGGGGGCGACGTACGAGCAGTACTTC